Below are 29 T cell receptor beta chains sequenced from a single sample in a study of a mutant IDH1 vaccine in newly diagnosed glioma. The sample's time point: week 5, during vaccination. One vaccine dose held 300 ug of mutant IDH1 20-mer peptide and came with topical imiquimod. No antigen has been identified for these receptors. This table comes from immunoSEQ multiplex PCR, and its TCRdb copy is limited to in-frame clones, with some not included. The sample lists 20,000 to 30,000 clones; 65% to 80% were seen once. The sample consisted of PBMCs, taken from a glioma patient whose treatment included an IDH1 peptide vaccine. The receptors shown here come from a man aged 40-49 years with glioma. Some clones in this sample may be carry-over from other donors' samples.

The chain couples TRBV28 to TRBJ2-7; tentatively, D is TRBD1 (6 bases). Germline V gene lookup returns CDR1 MDHEN and CDR2 SYDVKM. The V end was cut by 7 bases, the J end by 5 bases, with 12 bases between. CDR3 length: 12 amino acids. The DNA of the CDR3 is TGTGCCAGCAAGCAGGGGTTCGACGAGCAGTACTTC. It encodes CASKQGFDEQYF.

The rearrangement links TRBV5-1 to TRBJ2-5, with D hard to call. Trimming removed 2 bases from V and 3 bases from J, with 11 bases in between. This CDR3 has 14 amino acids. The V gene's germline CDR1 is SGHRS and CDR2 YFSETQ. CDR3 bases: TGCGCCAGCAGCTTCCGTGGGTTAGAAGAGACCCAGTACTTC. As protein: CASSFRGLEETQYF.

This chain links TRBV5-4 with TRBJ1-2, with D possibly TRBD1 on 6 matching bases. Between the trimmed V and J ends, which lost 4 bases and 4 bases, there was a span of 23 bases. Per germline, CDR1 SGHNT and CDR2 YYREEE (reference sequence). The CDR3 contains 17 residues. This CDR3 is CASSTDNLGQLGYGYTF. The DNA of the CDR3 is TGTGCCAGCAGCACCGATAACCTAGGACAGTTGGGCTATGGCTACACCTTC.

The rearrangement joins TRBV6-5 to TRBJ1-5, with D tentatively TRBD1 (6 bases). V dropped 2 bases and J dropped 4 bases, with 6 bases sitting between them. Looked up from germline, CDR1 is MNHEY and CDR2 is SVGAGI. The CDR3 totals 13 residues. In DNA, the CDR3 is TGTGCCAGCAGTTACCAGGGGAATCAGCCCCAGCATTTT. Amino acids: CASSYQGNQPQHF.

This clone was seen a handful of times. This rearrangement joins TRBV5-4 to TRBJ1-2, with 7 bases identical to TRBD1. Germline V gene sequence: CDR1 SGHNT, CDR2 YYREEE (reference sequence). V gave up 0 bases and J gave up 8 bases; unmatched junction bases: 1. The CDR3 extends over 12 amino acids. The CDR3 DNA reads TGTGCCAGCAGCTTGGTACAGGGGGGCTACACCTTC. It yields the protein CASSLVQGGYTF.

CDR3 amino acids: CASSSGSDLGAKNIQYF. The CDR3 DNA follows: TGCGCCAGCAGTTCTGGAAGTGACCTGGGAGCCAAAAACATTCAGTACTTC. This chain uses TRBV5-1 with TRBJ2-4; no reliable D call. Looked up from germline, CDR1 is SGHRS and CDR2 is YFSETQ. The germline V and J ends were trimmed by 5 bases and 0 bases, with 18 bases remaining between them. The CDR3 covers 17 residues.

This clone is a singleton in its sample. The V call is TRBV2, the J call TRBJ1-4, with D maybe TRBD1 (6 bases). The V end was cut by 3 bases, the J end by 11 bases, with 19 bases between. In germline, CDR1 is SNHLY, CDR2 FYNNEI. The CDR3 has 15 residues. The CDR3 region has the DNA TGTGCCAGCAGTGATAGGGGGGCAGGGGCCACCAAACTGTTTTTT. Translating it yields CASSDRGAGATKLFF.

J is TRBJ2-7 and V is TRBV28; D is perhaps TRBD1 (5 bases). CDR1 is MDHEN and CDR2 is SYDVKM in the germline V gene. The CDR3 is 16 residues long. Trimming took 5 bases from V and 3 from J, leaving 20 bases between them. In DNA, the CDR3 is TGTGCCAGCAGTCCGCTCCTCCAGGGAAGTCTCTACGAGCAGTACTTC. Protein: CASSPLLQGSLYEQYF.

The V gene is TRBV19, the J gene TRBJ1-1; 7 bases are a match to TRBD1. CDR1 and CDR2 from the germline V gene are LNHDA and SQIVND (reference sequence). The CDR3 extends over 13 amino acids. The trim removed 4 bases at V and 6 bases at J, leaving 5 bases unmatched. CDR3 loop: CASSRQGVPEAFF. The CDR3 DNA follows: TGTGCCAGTAGTAGACAGGGAGTCCCTGAAGCTTTCTTT.

The V gene is TRBV21-1, the J gene TRBJ1-6; whether TRBD1, the table's D call, matches the DNA was not checked. TRBV21-1 counts as a pseudogene. The CDR3 is 18 residues long. CDR3 loop: CASSKGAAMSSYNSPLHF. The CDR3 DNA is TGTGCCAGCAGCAAAGGGGCAGCTATGAGCTCCTATAATTCACCCCTCCACTTT.

The chain employs TRBV5-1 and TRBJ2-7; D may be TRBD1 or TRBD2 (6 bases each). Trimming shortened V by 3 bases and J by 4 bases, and 17 bases separated the two germline ends. The CDR3 is 15 residues long. Germline-derived CDR1 and CDR2 are SGHRS and YFSETQ. CDR3 sequence: CASSSRWGAGYEQYF. CDR3 sequence (DNA): TGCGCCAGCAGCTCCCGGTGGGGGGCGGGGTACGAGCAGTACTTC.

The gene calls are TRBV5-1 and TRBJ2-5, with D possibly TRBD1 on 5 matching bases. V lost 2 bases to trimming and J lost 5 bases, with 10 bases between them. Germline V gene lookup returns CDR1 SGHRS and CDR2 YFSETQ. The CDR3 is 13 residues long. The CDR3 bases are TGCGCCAGCAGCTTAGGGGCAGGCGAGACCCAGTACTTC. The encoded protein is CASSLGAGETQYF.

The rearrangement uses TRBV11-2 and TRBJ1-1; no clear D gene. Germline CDR1 reads SGHAT; CDR2 reads FQNNGV. This CDR3 has 14 amino acids. V shed 5 bases and J shed 3 bases, with 13 bases lying between them. The CDR3 is CASSARIADTEAFF. The DNA of the CDR3 is TGTGCCAGCAGCGCAAGGATCGCGGACACTGAAGCTTTCTTT.

The rearrangement uses TRBV6-6 and TRBJ1-4, with D unresolved. There are 14 residues in the CDR3. Germline V gene lookup returns CDR1 MNHNY and CDR2 SVGAGI (reference sequence). With 2 bases removed from V and 3 bases from J, the gap between germline ends came to 7 bases. For the CDR3, the DNA is TGTGCCAGCAGTTACGGAGGTTCTAATGAAAAACTGTTTTTT. It is translated as CASSYGGSNEKLFF.

This chain uses TRBV11-2 with TRBJ2-2, with a weak D call TRBD1 (6 bases). The germline CDR1 and CDR2 sequences are SGHAT and FQNNGV. The V end was cut by 5 bases, the J end by 0 bases, with 22 bases between. The CDR3 is made up of 19 amino acids. The CDR3 loop reads CASSPRQETTPTNTGELFF. In nucleotides, the CDR3 is TGTGCCAGCAGCCCAAGACAGGAGACGACTCCCACGAACACCGGGGAGCTGTTTTTT.

The chain employs TRBV5-8 and TRBJ2-1; D remains ambiguous. Per germline, CDR1 SGHTS and CDR2 YDEGEE. V was shortened by 4 bases and J by 0 bases, with 11 bases between the two germline ends. CDR3 length: 15 residues. In DNA, the CDR3 is TGTGCCAGCAGCCTGTTGGTTAGCTCCTACAATGAGCAGTTCTTC. It encodes CASSLLVSSYNEQFF.

V and J are TRBV4-1 and TRBJ2-1, with D possibly matching TRBD2 (6 bases). V lost 0 bases and J 0 bases, leaving 12 bases between the germline ends. The CDR3 loop spans 17 amino acids. Per the germline V gene, CDR1 is MGHRA and CDR2 is YSYEKL. The CDR3 is CASSQDLAGSSYNEQFF. CDR3 sequence (DNA): TGCGCCAGCAGCCAAGATCTGGCGGGGAGCTCCTACAATGAGCAGTTCTTC.

This clone was recorded a few times. The chain employs TRBV7-9 and TRBJ2-7, with a weak D call TRBD1 (5 bases). Germline V gene lookup returns CDR1 SEHNR and CDR2 FQNEAQ (reference sequence). CDR3 length equals 15 residues. Deletions cut 3 bases from V and 1 base from J, with 13 bases between. The CDR3 DNA is TGTGCCAGCAGCTTTGTGGCGGCAGGGTCCTACGAGCAGTACTTC. Encoded protein: CASSFVAAGSYEQYF. Full variable domain (missing parts from reference TRBV7-9 and TRBJ2-7): DTGVSQNPRHKITKRGQNVTFRCDPISEHNRLYWYRQTLGQGPEFLTYFQNEAQLEKSRLLSDRFSAERPKGSFSTLEIQRTEQGDSAMYLCASSFVAAGSYEQYFGPGTRLTVT.

This sequence joins TRBV7-8 and TRBJ1-2; 7 bases are a match to TRBD1. This CDR3 comprises 15 residues. Trimming at V came to 4 bases and at J to 5 bases, leaving 10 bases not matched to a gene. The germline V gene has CDR1 SGHVS and CDR2 FQNEAQ. CDR3: CASSSSQGLGYGYTF. CDR3 bases: TGTGCCAGCAGCTCATCACAGGGGTTGGGATATGGCTACACCTTC. Supplemented by reference TRBV7-8 and TRBJ1-2, the full variable domain reads GAGVSQSPRYKVAKRGQDVALRCDPISGHVSLFWYQQALGQGPEFLTYFQNEAQLDKSGLPSDRFFAERPEGSVSTLKIQRTQQEDSAVYLCASSSSQGLGYGYTFGSGTRLTVV.

This clone was seen more than once but under ten times. The chain is built from TRBV10-3 and TRBJ1-5; TRBD1 aligns across 8 bases. From germline, CDR1 is ENHRY and CDR2 SYGVKD. The CDR3 is 15 amino acids. J lost 5 bases, V lost 3 bases, and 6 bases had no gene match. This chain's CDR3 is CAISDSRQGYQPQHF. The DNA for the CDR3 is TGTGCCATCAGTGATAGCCGACAGGGGTATCAGCCCCAGCATTTT.

J is TRBJ1-5 and V is TRBV7-9; D not certain. Trimming took off 1 base at V and 6 bases at J, with 7 bases between the two ends. In germline, CDR1 is SEHNR, CDR2 FQNEAQ (reference sequence). The CDR3 contains 13 residues. The CDR3 nucleotides read TGTGCCAGCAGCTTAGGGTTCAGTCAGCCCCAGCATTTT. Protein product: CASSLGFSQPQHF.

This clone was found once. The chain recombines TRBV20-1 with TRBJ2-1; D is unresolved. The CDR3 is 11 residues long. Trimming shortened V by 6 bases and J by 7 bases, and 10 bases separated the two germline ends. Germline V CDR1 and CDR2: DFQATT, SNEGSKA (reference sequence). In DNA, the CDR3 is TGCAGTGCCCACGGTGGTAATGAGCAGTTCTTC. Translation gives CSAHGGNEQFF.

This clone was picked up a small number of times. The chain combines TRBV2 with TRBJ2-2; TRBD1 is a possible D gene (5 bases). The V end was cut by 2 bases, the J end by 2 bases, with 6 bases between. This CDR3 spans 14 amino acids. CDR1 and CDR2 from the germline V gene are SNHLY and FYNNEI. The DNA for the CDR3 is TGTGCCAGCAGTGAACAGGGAAACACCGGGGAGCTGTTTTTT. It codes for CASSEQGNTGELFF.

The chain recombines TRBV11-2 with TRBJ2-3; TRBD1 or TRBD2 may be the D gene (5 bases each). The V end lost 7 bases, the J end lost 0 bases, and 17 bases lay between the germline ends. Germline CDR1 and CDR2: SGHAT and FQNNGV. CDR3 length equals 16 residues. CDR3 sequence (DNA): TGTGCCAGCACCTTCTATTTCGGGGCTAGCACAGATACGCAGTATTTT. This translates into CASTFYFGASTDTQYF.

The sample holds one count of this clone. This rearrangement joins TRBV19 to TRBJ2-7; D might be TRBD2 (5 bases). CDR1 is LNHDA and CDR2 is SQIVND in the germline V gene (reference sequence). The CDR3 spans 13 residues. Deletions cut 3 bases from V and 5 bases from J, with 11 bases between. The CDR3 reads CASSMKVGDEQYF. DNA of the CDR3: TGTGCCAGTAGTATGAAGGTCGGGGACGAGCAGTACTTC.

The chain has TRBV27 and TRBJ2-1, with D perhaps matching TRBD2 (6 bases). The CDR3 is made up of 16 amino acids. V lost 5 bases, J lost 1 base, and 15 bases lay in between. CDR1 is MNHEY and CDR2 is SMNVEV in the germline V gene (reference sequence). The DNA for the CDR3 is TGTGCCAGCAGTCCTTCGGGCGGGGAGTCCTACAATGAGCAGTTCTTC. This codes for CASSPSGGESYNEQFF.

The rearrangement joins TRBV30 to TRBJ2-1; TRBD2 matches 9 bases. V lost 4 bases and J lost 0; bases outside the gene matches: 10. The CDR3 has 17 residues. Germline CDR1 and CDR2: GTSNPN and SVGIG (reference sequence). CDR3 nucleotides: TGTGCCTGGATCCAACCCGAGCGGGGGGCCTCCTACAATGAGCAGTTCTTC. Translated: CAWIQPERGASYNEQFF.

This chain uses TRBV10-2 with TRBJ2-7; a weak D match, TRBD2 (5 bases). V dropped 4 bases and J dropped 7 bases, with 17 bases sitting between them. Germline CDR1 and CDR2: WSHSY and SAAADI. The CDR3 covers 14 residues. In DNA, the CDR3 is TGCGCCAGCAGTGCGGGAAGGGCGCGTGGGGAGCAGTACTTC. Translated, it gives CASSAGRARGEQYF.

The chain combines TRBV15 with TRBJ2-1; D may be TRBD1 (6 bases). This CDR3 spans 14 amino acids. The germline gives CDR1 LNHNV, CDR2 YYDKDF (reference sequence). V was cut by 0 bases and J by 8 bases, with 11 bases left in between. The CDR3 spells CATSRERGFDEQFF. CDR3 coding DNA: TGTGCCACCAGCAGAGAAAGGGGGTTCGATGAGCAGTTCTTC.